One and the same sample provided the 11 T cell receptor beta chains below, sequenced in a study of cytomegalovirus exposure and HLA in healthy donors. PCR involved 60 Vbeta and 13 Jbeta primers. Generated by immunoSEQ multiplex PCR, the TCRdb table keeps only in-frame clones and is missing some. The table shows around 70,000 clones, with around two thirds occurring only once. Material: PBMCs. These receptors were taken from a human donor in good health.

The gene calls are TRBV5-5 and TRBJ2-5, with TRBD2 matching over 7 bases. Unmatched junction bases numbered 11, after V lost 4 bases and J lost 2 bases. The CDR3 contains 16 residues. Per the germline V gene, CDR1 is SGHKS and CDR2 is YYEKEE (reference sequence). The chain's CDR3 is CASSVGGLAAQETQYF. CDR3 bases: TGTGCCAGCAGCGTTGGCGGCCTAGCGGCACAAGAGACCCAGTACTTC.

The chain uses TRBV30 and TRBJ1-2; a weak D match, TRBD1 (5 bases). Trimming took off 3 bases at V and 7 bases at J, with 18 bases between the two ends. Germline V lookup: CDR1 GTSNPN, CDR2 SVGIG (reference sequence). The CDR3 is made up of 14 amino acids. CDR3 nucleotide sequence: TGTGCCTGGAGGGGTATCCCCCAGGGAGGTGGCTACACCTTC. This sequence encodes CAWRGIPQGGGYTF. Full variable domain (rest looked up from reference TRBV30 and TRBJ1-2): SQTIHQWPATLVQPVGSPLSLECTVEGTSNPNLYWYRQAAGRGLQLLFYSVGIGQISSEVPQNLSASRPQDRQFILSSKKLLLSDSGFYLCAWRGIPQGGGYTFGSGTRLTVV.

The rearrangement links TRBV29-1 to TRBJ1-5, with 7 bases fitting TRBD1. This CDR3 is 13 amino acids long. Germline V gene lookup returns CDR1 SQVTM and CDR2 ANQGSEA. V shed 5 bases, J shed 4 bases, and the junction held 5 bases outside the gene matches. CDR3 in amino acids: CSVSTGTNQPQHF. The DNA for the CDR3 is TGCAGCGTTTCGACAGGGACTAATCAGCCCCAGCATTTT. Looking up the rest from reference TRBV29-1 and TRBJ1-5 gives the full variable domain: SAVISQKPSRDICQRGTSLTIQCQVDSQVTMMFWYRQQPGQSLTLIATANQGSEATYESGFVIDKFPISRPNLTFSTLTVSNMSPEDSSIYLCSVSTGTNQPQHFGDGTRLSIL.

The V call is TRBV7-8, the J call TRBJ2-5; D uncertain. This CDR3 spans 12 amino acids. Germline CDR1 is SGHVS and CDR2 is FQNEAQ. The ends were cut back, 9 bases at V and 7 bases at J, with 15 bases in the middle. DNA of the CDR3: TGTGCCAGTCCCTCGGGTCGCGGGACCCAGTACTTC. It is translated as CASPSGRGTQYF.

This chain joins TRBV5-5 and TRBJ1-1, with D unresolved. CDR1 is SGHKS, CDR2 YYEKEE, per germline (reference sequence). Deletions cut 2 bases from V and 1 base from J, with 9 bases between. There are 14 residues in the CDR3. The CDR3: CASSFRITNTEAFF. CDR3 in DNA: TGTGCCAGCAGCTTCAGGATTACGAACACTGAAGCTTTCTTT.

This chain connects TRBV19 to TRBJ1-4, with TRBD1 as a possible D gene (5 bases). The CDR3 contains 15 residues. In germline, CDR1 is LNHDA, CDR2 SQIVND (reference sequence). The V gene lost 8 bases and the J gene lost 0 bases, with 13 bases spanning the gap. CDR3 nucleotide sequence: TGTGCCAGTGCTCCGGGGGACTCAACTAATGAAAAACTGTTTTTT. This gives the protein CASAPGDSTNEKLFF.

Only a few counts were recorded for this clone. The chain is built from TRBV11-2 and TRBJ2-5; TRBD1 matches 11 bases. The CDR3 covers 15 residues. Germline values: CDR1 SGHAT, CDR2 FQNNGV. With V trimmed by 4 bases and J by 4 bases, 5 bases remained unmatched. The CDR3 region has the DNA TGTGCCAGCAGCTCCTCCGGGACAGGGGGAGAGACCCAGTACTTC. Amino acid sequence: CASSSSGTGGETQYF.

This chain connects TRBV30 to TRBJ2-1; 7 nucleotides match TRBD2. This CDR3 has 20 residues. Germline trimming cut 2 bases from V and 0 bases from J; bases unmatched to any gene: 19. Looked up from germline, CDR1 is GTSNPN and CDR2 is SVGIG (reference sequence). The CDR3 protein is CAWSSDRRENYKSSYNEQFF. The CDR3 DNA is TGTGCCTGGAGTAGCGATCGGCGGGAGAATTATAAGAGCTCCTACAATGAGCAGTTCTTC. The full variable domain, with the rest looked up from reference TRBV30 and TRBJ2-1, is SQTIHQWPATLVQPVGSPLSLECTVEGTSNPNLYWYRQAAGRGLQLLFYSVGIGQISSEVPQNLSASRPQDRQFILSSKKLLLSDSGFYLCAWSSDRRENYKSSYNEQFFGPGTRLTVL.

The CDR3 is CASSLEPGLAGYEQFF. The CDR3 nucleotides are TGTGCCAGCAGCTTAGAGCCGGGACTAGCGGGATATGAGCAGTTCTTC. The chain recombines TRBV7-8 with TRBJ2-1; 13 bases map to TRBD2. Trimming cost V 1 base and J 8 bases; bases outside gene matches: 5. CDR3 length: 16 amino acids. Germline CDR1 is SGHVS and CDR2 is FQNEAQ.

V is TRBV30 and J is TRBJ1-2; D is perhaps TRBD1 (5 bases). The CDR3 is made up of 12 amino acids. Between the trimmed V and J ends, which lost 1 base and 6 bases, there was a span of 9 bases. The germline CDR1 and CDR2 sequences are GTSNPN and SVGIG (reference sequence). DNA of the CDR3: TGTGCCTGGAGTGACAGGTTTCATGGCTACACCTTC. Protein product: CAWSDRFHGYTF.

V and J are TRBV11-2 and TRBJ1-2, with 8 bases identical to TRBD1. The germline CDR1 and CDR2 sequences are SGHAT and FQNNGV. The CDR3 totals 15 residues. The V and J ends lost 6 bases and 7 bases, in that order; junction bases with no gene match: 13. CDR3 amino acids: CASRGLIRGHSGYTF. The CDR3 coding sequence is TGTGCCAGCAGAGGGTTGATCAGGGGGCACTCTGGCTACACCTTC.